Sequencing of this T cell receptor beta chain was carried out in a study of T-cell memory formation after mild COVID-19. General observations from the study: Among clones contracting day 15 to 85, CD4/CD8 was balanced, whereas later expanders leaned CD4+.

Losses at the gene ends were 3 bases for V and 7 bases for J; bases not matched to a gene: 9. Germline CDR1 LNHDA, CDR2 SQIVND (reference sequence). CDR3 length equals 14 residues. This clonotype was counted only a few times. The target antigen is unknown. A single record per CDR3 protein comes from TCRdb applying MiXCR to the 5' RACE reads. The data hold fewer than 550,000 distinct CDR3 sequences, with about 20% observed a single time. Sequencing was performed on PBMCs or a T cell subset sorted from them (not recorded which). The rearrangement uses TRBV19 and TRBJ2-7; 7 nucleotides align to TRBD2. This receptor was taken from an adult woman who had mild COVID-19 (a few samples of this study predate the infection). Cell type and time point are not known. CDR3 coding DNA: TGTGCCAGTAGTATCGCGGGAGCAACAAAGGAGCAGTACTTC. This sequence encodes CASSIAGATKEQYF.